This TCR beta chain was sequenced during a study of molecular identifiers for immune sequencing clone quantification. Via MiXCR, TCRdb re-called the PCR reads, giving one row per CDR3 protein. The table has over 600,000 distinct CDR3 sequences, 20% seen once. Source material for naive CD8 libraries was roughly 20,000 to 1,100,000 sorted cells, with 10%, 30% or 50% RNA. Naive CD8 T cells underwent sorting with the CD8+CD4-CCR7+CD45RA+ definition. The table lists this clonotype with many counts. Its specificity is unknown. The CDR3 runs to 14 residues. V was shortened by 0 bases and J by 2 bases, with 11 bases between the two germline ends. The germline CDR1 and CDR2 sequences are DFQATT and SNEGSKA (reference sequence). Study-wide results and limits: Jurkat TCR RNA from one cell was spiked into some 1 million naive cells, and it was reportedly detectable there. Clone sizes could be underestimated for highly expanded clones when identical TCR molecules share a barcode.

The sequence came from a human donor in good health. Some libraries in this study had Jurkat cell RNA spiked in. The specimen was naive CD8+ T cells from blood, with Jurkat cell RNA spiked in. Subset given: FACS-sorted CD8+CD4-CCR7+CD45RA+ naive T cells. The chain links TRBV20-1 to TRBJ2-7; no firm D call. CDR3 in DNA: TGCAGTGCTAGAGATTTGGGCAGACCCTACGAGCAGTACTTC. Translated, it gives CSARDLGRPYEQYF.